This T cell receptor (beta chain) is drawn from a study of T-cell memory formation after mild COVID-19. Across the study: Most TCR clusters belonged to a single donor.

TCRdb re-called the 5' RACE reads through MiXCR, storing one row per CDR3 protein. The top ten hold more than 25% of the sample, which has about 140,000 distinct CDR3 sequences, 11% to 15% seen once. Germline assignment: CDR1 SGHRS and CDR2 YFSETQ. The V end was cut by 0 bases, the J end by 5 bases, with 12 bases between. This CDR3 is built from 15 residues. The V call is TRBV5-1, the J call TRBJ2-1; D is perhaps TRBD2 (6 bases). The source is an adult woman who had mild COVID-19 (a few samples of this study predate the infection). Cell type and time point are not known. Sequencing was done on a sample of PBMCs or a T cell subset sorted from them (not recorded which). This CDR3 reads CASSLVSGVNNEQFF. CDR3 DNA: TGCGCCAGCAGCTTGGTATCGGGGGTTAACAATGAGCAGTTCTTC.